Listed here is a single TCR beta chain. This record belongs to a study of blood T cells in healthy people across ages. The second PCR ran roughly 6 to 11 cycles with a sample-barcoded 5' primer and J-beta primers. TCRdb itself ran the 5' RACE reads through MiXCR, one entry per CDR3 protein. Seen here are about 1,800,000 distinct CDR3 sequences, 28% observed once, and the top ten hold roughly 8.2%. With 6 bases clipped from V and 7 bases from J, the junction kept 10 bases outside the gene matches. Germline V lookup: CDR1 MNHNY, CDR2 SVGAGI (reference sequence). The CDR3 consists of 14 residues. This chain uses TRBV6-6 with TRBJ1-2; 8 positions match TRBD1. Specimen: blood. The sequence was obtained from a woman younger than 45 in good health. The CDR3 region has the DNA TGTGCCAGCAGCCTCGGGGACAGGACCCTTGGCTACACCTTC. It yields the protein CASSLGDRTLGYTF.